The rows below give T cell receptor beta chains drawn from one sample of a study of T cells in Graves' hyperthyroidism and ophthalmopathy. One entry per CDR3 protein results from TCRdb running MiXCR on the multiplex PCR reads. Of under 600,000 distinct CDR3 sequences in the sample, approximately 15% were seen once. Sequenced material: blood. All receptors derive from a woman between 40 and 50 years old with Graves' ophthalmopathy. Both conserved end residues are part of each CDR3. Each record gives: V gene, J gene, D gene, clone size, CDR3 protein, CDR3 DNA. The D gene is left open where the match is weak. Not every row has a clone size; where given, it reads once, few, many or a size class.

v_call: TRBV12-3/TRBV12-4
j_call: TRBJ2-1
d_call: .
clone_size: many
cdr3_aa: CASSFGQKADEQFF
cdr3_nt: TGTGCCAGCAGTTTCGGGCAAAAAGCCGATGAGCAGTTCTTC

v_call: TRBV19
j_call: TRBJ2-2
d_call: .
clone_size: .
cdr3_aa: CASSILPTGELFF
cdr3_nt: TGTGCCAGTAGTATTCTTCCCACCGGGGAGCTGTTTTTT

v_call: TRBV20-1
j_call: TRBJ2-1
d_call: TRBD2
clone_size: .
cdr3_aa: CSARAGTSGTQEQFF
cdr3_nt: TGCAGTGCTAGAGCTGGGACTAGCGGGACCCAAGAGCAGTTCTTC

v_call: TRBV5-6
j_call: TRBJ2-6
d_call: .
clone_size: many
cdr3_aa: CASSFRTYFGANVLTF
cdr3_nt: TGTGCCAGCAGCTTCAGGACGTACTTTGGGGCCAACGTCCTGACTTTC

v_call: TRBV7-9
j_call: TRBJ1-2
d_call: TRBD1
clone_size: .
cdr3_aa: CASSLGDRGLGYTF
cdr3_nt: TGTGCCAGCAGCTTAGGGGACAGGGGGCTTGGCTACACCTTC

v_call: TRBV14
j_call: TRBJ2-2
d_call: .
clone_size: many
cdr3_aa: CASSQVSTGELFF
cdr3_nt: TGTGCCAGCAGCCAAGTCTCGACCGGGGAGCTGTTTTTT

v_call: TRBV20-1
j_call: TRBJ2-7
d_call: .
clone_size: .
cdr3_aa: CSASGLNEQYF
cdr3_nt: TGCAGTGCGTCGGGACTGAACGAGCAGTACTTC

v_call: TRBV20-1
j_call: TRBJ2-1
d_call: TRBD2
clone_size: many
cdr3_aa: CSARDFTSGKYNEQFF
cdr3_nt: TGCAGTGCTAGAGATTTCACTAGCGGGAAATACAATGAGCAGTTCTTC

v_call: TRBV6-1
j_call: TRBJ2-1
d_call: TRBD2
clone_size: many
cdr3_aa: CASSRGGGGVAYNEQFF
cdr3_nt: TGTGCCAGCAGTCGGGGGGGGGGGGGAGTGGCCTACAATGAGCAGTTCTTC

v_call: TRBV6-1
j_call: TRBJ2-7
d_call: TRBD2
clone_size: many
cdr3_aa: CASRAIAGAEQYF
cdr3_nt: TGTGCCAGCAGGGCCATAGCGGGAGCCGAGCAGTACTTC

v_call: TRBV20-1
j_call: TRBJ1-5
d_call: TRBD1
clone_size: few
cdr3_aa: CSAEPGGGDNQPQHF
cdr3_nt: TGCAGTGCGGAACCAGGGGGCGGGGACAATCAGCCCCAGCATTTT

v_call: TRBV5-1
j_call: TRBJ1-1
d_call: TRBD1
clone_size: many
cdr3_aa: CASSLRAGQGGGTEAFF
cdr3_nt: TGCGCCAGCAGCTTGAGAGCGGGACAGGGGGGCGGCACTGAAGCTTTCTTT

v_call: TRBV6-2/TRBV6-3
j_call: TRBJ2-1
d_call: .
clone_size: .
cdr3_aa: CASSLQGTYNEQFF
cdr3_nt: TGTGCCAGCAGTTTACAGGGAACCTACAATGAGCAGTTCTTC

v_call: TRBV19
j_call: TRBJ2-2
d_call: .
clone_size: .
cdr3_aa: CASRQEENYRNTGELFF
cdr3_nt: TGTGCCAGTAGACAAGAGGAAAACTATAGGAACACCGGGGAGCTGTTTTTT

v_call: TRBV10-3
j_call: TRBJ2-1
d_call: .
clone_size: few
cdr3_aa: CAIRVGNEQFF
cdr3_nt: TGTGCCATCAGAGTCGGCAATGAGCAGTTCTTC

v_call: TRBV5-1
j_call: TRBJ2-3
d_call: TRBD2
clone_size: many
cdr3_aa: CASSFSTSADTQYF
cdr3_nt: TGCGCCAGCAGCTTCTCCACTAGCGCCGATACGCAGTATTTT

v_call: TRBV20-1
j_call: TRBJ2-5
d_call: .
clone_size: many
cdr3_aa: CSASLTSAWETQYF
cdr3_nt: TGCAGTGCTAGCCTCACCTCAGCGTGGGAGACCCAGTACTTC

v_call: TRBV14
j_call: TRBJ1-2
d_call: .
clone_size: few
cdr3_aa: CASSQDVGTWSGYTF
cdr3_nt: TGTGCCAGCAGCCAAGACGTCGGGACCTGGAGTGGCTACACCTTC

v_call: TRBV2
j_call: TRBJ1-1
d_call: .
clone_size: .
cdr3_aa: CASGPRLRDSTSLF
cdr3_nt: TGTGCCAGCGGTCCCCGCCTACGGGACTCCACAAGTCTCTTT

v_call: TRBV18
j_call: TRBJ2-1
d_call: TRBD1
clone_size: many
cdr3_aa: CASSQDRGYNEQFF
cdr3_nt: TGTGCCAGCTCCCAAGACAGGGGTTACAATGAGCAGTTCTTC

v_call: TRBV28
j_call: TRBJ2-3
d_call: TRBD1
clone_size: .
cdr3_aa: CASRWDRASNGADTQYF
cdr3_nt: TGTGCCAGCAGATGGGACAGGGCATCCAATGGCGCAGATACGCAGTATTTT

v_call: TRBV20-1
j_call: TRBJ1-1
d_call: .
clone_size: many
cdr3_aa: CSARVEHTEAFF
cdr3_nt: TGCAGTGCTAGGGTTGAGCACACTGAAGCTTTCTTT

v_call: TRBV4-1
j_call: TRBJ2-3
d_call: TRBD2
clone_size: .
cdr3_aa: CASSQPGTSGRDTQYF
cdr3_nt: TGCGCCAGCAGCCAACCCGGGACTAGCGGGCGCGATACGCAGTATTTT

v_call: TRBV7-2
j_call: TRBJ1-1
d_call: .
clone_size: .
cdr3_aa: CAGSRSFSVNTEAFF
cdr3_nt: TGTGCCGGCAGCCGAAGTTTCTCAGTGAACACTGAAGCTTTCTTT

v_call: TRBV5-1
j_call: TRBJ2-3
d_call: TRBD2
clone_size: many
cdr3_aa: CASSFDGRGYTDTQYF
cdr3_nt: TGCGCCAGCAGCTTTGACGGGCGGGGGTACACAGATACGCAGTATTTT

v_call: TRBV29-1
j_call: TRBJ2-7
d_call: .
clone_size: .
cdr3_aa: CSVEDRQVFYEQYF
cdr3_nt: TGCAGCGTTGAAGATCGACAGGTCTTCTACGAGCAGTACTTC

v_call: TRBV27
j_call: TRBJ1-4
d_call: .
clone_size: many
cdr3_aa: CASSSFGKGEGEKLFF
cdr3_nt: TGTGCCAGCAGCTCCTTTGGTAAAGGGGAAGGGGAAAAACTGTTTTTT

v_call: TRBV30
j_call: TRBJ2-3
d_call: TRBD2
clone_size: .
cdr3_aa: CAWGMGGGTTGDTQYF
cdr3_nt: TGTGCCTGGGGTATGGGGGGGGGTACAACGGGGGATACGCAGTATTTT

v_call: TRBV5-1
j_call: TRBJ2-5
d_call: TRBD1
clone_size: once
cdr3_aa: CASSSQGVGETQYF
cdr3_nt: TGCGCCAGCAGCTCACAGGGGGTTGGAGAGACCCAGTACTTC

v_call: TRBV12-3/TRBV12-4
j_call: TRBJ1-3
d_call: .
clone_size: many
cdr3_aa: CASSFRGPRGRNTIYF
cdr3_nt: TGTGCCAGCAGTTTTAGGGGTCCCAGGGGACGAAACACCATATATTTT

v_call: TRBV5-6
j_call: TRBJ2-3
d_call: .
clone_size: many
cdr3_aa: CASSLWGGGTDTQYF
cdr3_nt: TGTGCCAGCAGCTTGTGGGGCGGAGGCACAGATACGCAGTATTTT

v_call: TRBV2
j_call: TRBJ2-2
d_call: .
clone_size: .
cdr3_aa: CASSEWRGLFF
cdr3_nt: TGTGCCAGCAGTGAATGGAGGGGGCTGTTTTTT

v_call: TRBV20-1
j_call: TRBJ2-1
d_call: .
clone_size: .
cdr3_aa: CSVEDYISYNEQFF
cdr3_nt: TGCAGTGTCGAAGACTACATCTCCTACAATGAGCAGTTCTTC

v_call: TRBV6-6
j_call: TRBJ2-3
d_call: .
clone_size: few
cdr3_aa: CASSYEGTTDTQYF
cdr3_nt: TGTGCCAGCAGTTACGAGGGGACCACAGATACGCAGTATTTT

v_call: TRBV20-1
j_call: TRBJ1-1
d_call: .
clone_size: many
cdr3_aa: CSASRNMNTEAFF
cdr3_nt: TGCAGTGCTAGTCGGAACATGAACACTGAAGCTTTCTTT

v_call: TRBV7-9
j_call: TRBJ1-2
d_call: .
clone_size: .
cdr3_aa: CASSRRGIYGYTF
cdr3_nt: TGTGCCAGCAGCCGGCGGGGGATCTATGGCTACACCTTC

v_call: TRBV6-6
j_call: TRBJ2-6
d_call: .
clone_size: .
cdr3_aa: CASSYSWASGANVLTF
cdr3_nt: TGTGCCAGCAGTTACTCGTGGGCCTCTGGGGCCAACGTCCTGACTTTC

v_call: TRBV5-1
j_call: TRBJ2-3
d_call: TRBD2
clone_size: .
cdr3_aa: CASSLASRGGDTQYF
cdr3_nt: TGCGCCAGCAGCTTGGCCTCGCGGGGGGGCGATACGCAGTATTTT

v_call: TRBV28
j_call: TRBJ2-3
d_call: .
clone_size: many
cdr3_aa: CASSPAGQRGSPDTQYF
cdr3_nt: TGTGCCAGCAGTCCTGCCGGCCAGCGAGGTTCTCCAGATACGCAGTATTTT

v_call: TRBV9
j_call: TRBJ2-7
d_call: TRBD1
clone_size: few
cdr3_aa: CASSVEGTGPYEQYF
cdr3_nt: TGTGCCAGCAGCGTAGAAGGGACAGGGCCATACGAGCAGTACTTC

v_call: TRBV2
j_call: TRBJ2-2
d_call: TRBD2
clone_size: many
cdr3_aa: CASSATSGGTGELFF
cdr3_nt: TGTGCCAGCAGCGCGACTAGCGGGGGTACCGGGGAGCTGTTTTTT

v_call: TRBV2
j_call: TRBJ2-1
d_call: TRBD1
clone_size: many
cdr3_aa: CASSADRVGNEQFF
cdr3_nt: TGTGCCAGCAGTGCGGACAGGGTAGGCAATGAGCAGTTCTTC

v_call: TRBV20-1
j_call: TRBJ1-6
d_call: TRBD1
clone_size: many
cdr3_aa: CSAGTVNSPLHF
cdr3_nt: TGCAGTGCCGGGACAGTCAATTCACCCCTCCACTTT

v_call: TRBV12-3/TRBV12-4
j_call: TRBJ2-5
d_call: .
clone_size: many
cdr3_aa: CASSLQDAETQYF
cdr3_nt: TGTGCCAGCAGTTTACAGGACGCCGAGACCCAGTACTTC

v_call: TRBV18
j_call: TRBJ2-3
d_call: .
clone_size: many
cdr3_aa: CASSPATVSTDTQYF
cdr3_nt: TGTGCCAGCTCACCGGCGACAGTTAGCACAGATACGCAGTATTTT

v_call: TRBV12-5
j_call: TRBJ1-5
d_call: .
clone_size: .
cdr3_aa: CASGFGEGGYYQPQHF
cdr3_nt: .

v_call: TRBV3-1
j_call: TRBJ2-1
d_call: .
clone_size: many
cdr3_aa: CASSLYHGRSGGEQFF
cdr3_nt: TGTGCCAGCAGCCTATACCACGGGCGAAGCGGTGGTGAGCAGTTCTTC

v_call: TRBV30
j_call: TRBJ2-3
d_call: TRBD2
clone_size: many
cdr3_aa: CAWAGTSGRNTQYF
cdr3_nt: TGTGCCTGGGCGGGGACTAGCGGGAGAAATACGCAGTATTTT

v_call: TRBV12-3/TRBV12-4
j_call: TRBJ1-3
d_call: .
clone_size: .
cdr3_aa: CASRPTGVYSGNTIYF
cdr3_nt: TGTGCCAGCCGACCTACGGGGGTGTACTCTGGAAACACCATATATTTT

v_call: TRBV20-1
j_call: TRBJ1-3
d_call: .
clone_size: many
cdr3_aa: CSASGPTVTGNTIYF
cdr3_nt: TGCAGTGCTAGCGGGCCCACAGTTACTGGAAACACCATATATTTT